The 20 T cell receptor beta chains in this list originate from one sample, sequenced in a study of cytomegalovirus exposure and HLA in healthy donors. Use of 60 Vbeta and 13 Jbeta primers characterized the PCR. TCRdb keeps only in-frame clones here, not all; method: immunoSEQ multiplex PCR. Its table records around 130,000 clones. The sequencing sample was made of PBMCs. These receptor sequences come from an older woman in good health and CMV-seronegative.

J is TRBJ2-1 and V is TRBV7-9; 8 bases map to TRBD1. Trimming at V came to 6 bases and at J to 13 bases, leaving 14 bases not matched to a gene. The germline V gene has CDR1 SEHNR and CDR2 FQNEAQ (reference sequence). This CDR3 region has 14 residues. The CDR3 DNA sequence: TGTGCCAGCAGAATCCAACTCTCCGGACAGGGTCAGTTCTTC. This gives the protein CASRIQLSGQGQFF. Looking up the rest from reference TRBV7-9 and TRBJ2-1 gives the full variable domain: DTGVSQNPRHKITKRGQNVTFRCDPISEHNRLYWYRQTLGQGPEFLTYFQNEAQLEKSRLLSDRFSAERPKGSFSTLEIQRTEQGDSAMYLCASRIQLSGQGQFFGPGTRLTVL.

The rearrangement links TRBV10-2 to TRBJ1-2; D is possibly TRBD1 (5 bases). The CDR3 extends over 13 amino acids. V lost 7 bases to trimming and J lost 2 bases, with 11 bases between them. Germline CDR1 is WSHSY and CDR2 is SAAADI. DNA of the CDR3: TGCGCCAGCATCCCCAACAGGAACTATGGCTACACCTTC. It specifies CASIPNRNYGYTF.

V and J are TRBV7-8 and TRBJ2-7; TRBD2 is a possible D gene (5 bases). This CDR3 comprises 16 residues. Germline loops: CDR1 SGHVS, CDR2 FQNEAQ. Trimming removed 4 bases at V and 4 bases at J, with 20 bases between. CDR3 sequence: CASSYGRLAREYEQYF. The CDR3 DNA reads TGTGCCAGCAGCTACGGACGGCTAGCACGCGAATACGAGCAGTACTTC.

J is TRBJ1-3 and V is TRBV4-1, with D maybe TRBD1 (6 bases). V lost 4 bases, J lost 1 base, and 14 bases lay in between. This CDR3 comprises 16 residues. Germline CDR1 is MGHRA and CDR2 is YSYEKL. CDR3 sequence reads: CASSRMTGESGNTIYF. The CDR3 nucleotides read TGCGCCAGCAGCCGAATGACAGGCGAGTCTGGAAACACCATATATTTT.

The V gene is TRBV10-1, the J gene TRBJ2-1; 9 bases match TRBD2. V lost 5 bases, J lost 5 bases, and 7 bases stayed unmatched. CDR1 is WNHNN, CDR2 SYGVQD, per germline (reference sequence). The CDR3 totals 15 residues. CDR3 sequence (DNA): TGCGCCAGCAGTCTTAGTGGGACTAGCCACAATGAGCAGTTCTTC. Protein sequence: CASSLSGTSHNEQFF.

The rearrangement uses TRBV5-5 and TRBJ1-1, with TRBD1 as a possible D gene (5 bases). The CDR3 length is 16 residues. V lost 1 base to trimming and J lost 1 base, with 14 bases between them. CDR1 and CDR2 (germline): SGHKS, YYEKEE (reference sequence). The CDR3 loop is CASSLWGPGGNTEAFF. DNA for the CDR3: TGTGCCAGCAGCTTGTGGGGTCCGGGGGGGAACACTGAAGCTTTCTTT.

The chain carries TRBV5-4 and TRBJ2-5; 11 bases agree with TRBD1. The CDR3 sequence is 16 residues long. Germline V gene data show CDR1 as SGHNT and CDR2 as YYREEE (reference sequence). The V and J ends lost 4 bases and 5 bases, in that order; junction bases with no gene match: 10. The DNA for the CDR3 is TGTGCCAGCAGCAGGACAGGGGGCATCGGTGCGGAGACCCAGTACTTC. Translating gives CASSRTGGIGAETQYF.

The chain carries TRBV4-1 and TRBJ2-7; D unresolved. The V end lost 4 bases, the J end lost 4 bases, and 14 bases lay between the germline ends. Germline assignment: CDR1 MGHRA and CDR2 YSYEKL. There are 14 residues in the CDR3. DNA for the CDR3: TGCGCCAGCAGCCCCCTCGTTGTCCGTTACGAGCAGTACTTC. It is translated as CASSPLVVRYEQYF.

The chain recombines TRBV2 with TRBJ2-2; 8 bases agree with TRBD1. Germline V gene sequence: CDR1 SNHLY, CDR2 FYNNEI. With V trimmed by 2 bases and J by 4 bases, 3 bases remained unmatched. This CDR3 region has 15 residues. The CDR3 loop is CASSEQGASTGELFF. The CDR3 nucleotides read TGTGCCAGCAGTGAACAGGGGGCGAGCACCGGGGAGCTGTTTTTT.

The chain recombines TRBV5-6 with TRBJ1-5; no definite D call. The CDR3 covers 13 residues. CDR1 SGHDT and CDR2 YYEEEE come from the germline V gene. V was shortened by 3 bases and J by 8 bases, with 12 bases between the two germline ends. The CDR3 sequence is CASSSHVAEPQHF. DNA of the CDR3: TGTGCCAGCAGCTCCCATGTTGCGGAGCCCCAGCATTTT.

The chain couples TRBV21-1 to TRBJ2-1; the D call in the table, TRBD2, was not verified against the DNA. TRBV21-1 is flagged as a pseudogene. This CDR3 is built from 15 residues. Here the CDR3 reads CASSSGTLIAVEQFF. DNA of the CDR3: TGTGCCAGCAGCAGTGGGACCCTCATAGCGGTAGAGCAGTTCTTC.

The V gene is TRBV27, the J gene TRBJ2-5; TRBD2 aligns across 12 bases. The V and J ends lost 6 bases and 3 bases, in that order; junction bases with no gene match: 2. The germline gives CDR1 MNHEY, CDR2 SMNVEV (reference sequence). This CDR3 is built from 14 residues. The CDR3 reads CASRTSGSKETQYF. Written as DNA, the CDR3 is TGTGCCAGCAGGACTAGCGGGAGCAAAGAGACCCAGTACTTC.

The J gene is TRBJ1-1, the V gene TRBV4-2; D remains ambiguous. The germline V gene encodes CDR1 LGHNA and CDR2 YNFKEQ. Trimming cost V 1 base and J 3 bases, with 18 bases left between them. The CDR3 contains 17 residues. The CDR3 is CASSQGDFPSWDTEAFF. CDR3 sequence (DNA): TGTGCCAGCAGCCAAGGCGACTTCCCCAGTTGGGACACTGAAGCTTTCTTT.

The genes are TRBV7-2 and TRBJ2-7; 8 bases line up with TRBD2. Germline V CDR1 and CDR2: SGHTA, FQGNSA. Trimming at V came to 6 bases and at J to 0 bases, leaving 4 bases not matched to a gene. There are 14 residues in the CDR3. CDR3 coding DNA: TGTGCCAGCAGAACCACTAGCGGCTCCTACGAGCAGTACTTC. Translation gives CASRTTSGSYEQYF.

The genes are TRBV29-1 and TRBJ2-7, with 7 bases identical to TRBD1. This CDR3 is 12 amino acids long. After removal of 7 bases from V and 4 bases from J, the junction contained 7 bases not matched to a gene. Germline V gene data show CDR1 as SQVTM and CDR2 as ANQGSEA. CDR3 region: CSGRDSRYEQYF. CDR3 nucleotides: TGCAGCGGCCGGGACAGCAGGTACGAGCAGTACTTC.

This chain uses TRBV5-4 with TRBJ1-5; 8 bases are a match to TRBD1. The J segment lost 3 bases and the V segment lost 0 bases, leaving 2 bases of the junction unmatched. The CDR3 consists of 15 residues. Germline V gene data show CDR1 as SGHNT and CDR2 as YYREEE (reference sequence). CDR3 amino acids: CASSLGTGINQPQHF. For the CDR3, the DNA is TGTGCCAGCAGCTTGGGGACAGGGATCAATCAGCCCCAGCATTTT.

J is TRBJ1-2 and V is TRBV27; weak D call: TRBD1 (6 bases). Trimming removed 8 bases at V and 2 bases at J, with 12 bases between. Germline V gene lookup returns CDR1 MNHEY and CDR2 SMNVEV (reference sequence). This CDR3 is built from 13 residues. CDR3 in DNA: TGTGCCAGCGGAAAACAGGGAAACTATGGCTACACCTTC. This encodes CASGKQGNYGYTF.

V gene TRBV5-1 combines with J gene TRBJ2-2, with a weak D call TRBD1 (5 bases). The CDR3 consists of 13 residues. Trimming took off 6 bases at V and 5 bases at J, with 11 bases between the two ends. Germline-derived CDR1 and CDR2 are SGHRS and YFSETQ. The CDR3 bases are TGCGCCAGCAACTCGGCAGGGACCGGGGAGCTGTTTTTT. This sequence encodes CASNSAGTGELFF.

In the case of this clone: One junction end does not reproduce the germline sequence, and a read error may be involved. This chain uses TRBV5-4 with TRBJ2-7; TRBD2 matches 16 bases. Germline V gene lookup returns CDR1 SGHNT and CDR2 YYREEE (reference sequence). The CDR3 runs 16 residues. CDR3 loop: CASSMGLAGGPNVLHF. CDR3 bases: TGTGCCAGCAGCATGGGACTAGCGGGGGGGCCTAATGTATTGCACTTC.

J is TRBJ1-6 and V is TRBV7-9; 11 bases line up with TRBD1. The germline CDR1 and CDR2 sequences are SEHNR and FQNEAQ (reference sequence). The CDR3 has 16 residues. Trimming removed 3 bases from V and 5 bases from J; junction bases left unmatched: 3. CDR3 residues: CASSFRDRGDNSPLHF. The CDR3 DNA reads TGTGCCAGCAGCTTCCGGGACAGGGGGGATAATTCACCCCTCCACTTT.